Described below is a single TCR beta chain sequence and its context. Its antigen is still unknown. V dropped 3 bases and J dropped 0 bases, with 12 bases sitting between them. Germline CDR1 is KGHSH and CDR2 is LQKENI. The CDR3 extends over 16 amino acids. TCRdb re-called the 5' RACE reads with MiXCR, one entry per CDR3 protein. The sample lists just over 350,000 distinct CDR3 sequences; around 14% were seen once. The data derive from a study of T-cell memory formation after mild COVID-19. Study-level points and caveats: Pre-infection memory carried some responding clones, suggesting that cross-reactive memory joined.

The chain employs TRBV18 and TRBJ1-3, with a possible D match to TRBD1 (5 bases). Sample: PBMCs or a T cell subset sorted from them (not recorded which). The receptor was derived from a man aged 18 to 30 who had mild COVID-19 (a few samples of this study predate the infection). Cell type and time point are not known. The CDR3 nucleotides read TGTGCCAGCTCACCGGGCCAGGGCCTCTCTGGAAACACCATATATTTT. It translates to CASSPGQGLSGNTIYF.